What follows are 27 T cell receptor beta chains derived from one specimen sequenced in a study of blood T cells in healthy people across ages (dated by TCRdb to between 2014 and 2017). Library generation was performed with 5' RACE. The run used an Illumina HiSeq 2500. A second PCR of about 7 to 12 cycles was run with a J-beta primer mix and a sample-barcoded 5' primer. The public reads were run again by TCRdb, first through fastp at Q25 and then through MiXCR, and only productive beta chains were kept. Rows are unified per CDR3 protein, each entry keeping the most common DNA and genes. The sample table records 1.5 million to 1.9 million distinct CDR3 sequences; about 45% of these occur just once. In total, the top ten clones hold around 4% of the sample. Input material: blood. These receptors originate from a woman aged 18 to 35 in good health.

The rearrangement links TRBV24-1 to TRBJ2-3; 8 bases are a match to TRBD1. The V gene's germline CDR1 is KGHDR and CDR2 SFDVKD. V lost 4 bases and J lost 4; bases outside the gene matches: 3. The CDR3 extends over 14 amino acids. The CDR3 loop reads CATSDPGQADTQYF. In nucleotides, the CDR3 is TGTGCCACCAGTGACCCGGGACAGGCAGATACGCAGTATTTT.

The chain has TRBV7-2 and TRBJ1-2; D call uncertain. Germline V gene sequence: CDR1 SGHTA, CDR2 FQGNSA. The CDR3 extends over 15 amino acids. The germline V and J ends were trimmed by 3 bases and 6 bases, with 17 bases remaining between them. The CDR3 DNA reads TGTGCCAGCAGCTTCGGTCGGACTGACCGTGATGGCTACACCTTC. Amino acids: CASSFGRTDRDGYTF.

The V and J genes are TRBV7-2 and TRBJ2-1, with 11 bases that match TRBD1. CDR1 and CDR2 (germline): SGHTA, FQGNSA. J gave up 9 bases and V 0 bases, and 4 bases lay outside the gene matches. There are 15 residues in the CDR3. The CDR3 loop reads CASSLAPGTGGEQFF. CDR3 nucleotides: TGTGCCAGCAGCTTAGCCCCAGGGACAGGGGGTGAGCAGTTCTTC.

The V call is TRBV4-3, the J call TRBJ2-6; 7 positions agree with TRBD1. The germline gives CDR1 LGHNA, CDR2 YSLEER. The CDR3 contains 17 residues. J was trimmed by 1 base and V by 1 base; bases with no gene match: 4. CDR3: CASSQVGQRSGANVLTF. The CDR3 DNA reads TGCGCCAGCAGCCAAGTGGGACAGCGGTCTGGGGCCAACGTCCTGACTTTC.

The genes are TRBV13 and TRBJ2-1, with TRBD2 matching 8 bases. J lost 10 bases, V lost 0 bases, and 8 bases had no gene match. Germline assignment: CDR1 PRHDT and CDR2 FYEKMQ (reference sequence). The CDR3 contains 15 residues. This CDR3 reads CASSLGSGGPEEQFF. CDR3 in DNA: TGTGCCAGCAGCTTAGGGTCGGGAGGGCCAGAGGAGCAGTTCTTC.

The table lists this clonotype with a few counts. The chain has TRBV20-1 and TRBJ1-2; D unresolved. CDR3 length: 11 amino acids. The V gene lost 2 bases and the J gene lost 8 bases, with 9 bases spanning the gap. CDR1 and CDR2 (germline): DFQATT, SNEGSKA (reference sequence). Here the CDR3 reads CSARQSEGYTF. The DNA of the CDR3 is TGCAGTGCTAGACAGTCGGAGGGCTACACCTTC.

This chain connects TRBV20-1 to TRBJ1-5; D is possibly TRBD1 (6 bases). Trimming pared 6 bases from V and 3 bases from J, leaving 15 bases between. The length of the CDR3 is 14 residues. Germline loops: CDR1 DFQATT, CDR2 SNEGSKA (reference sequence). The CDR3 coding sequence is TGCAGTGCCGCCACTAGACAGGTCAATCAGCCCCAGCATTTT. This translates into CSAATRQVNQPQHF.

This rearrangement joins TRBV20-1 to TRBJ2-3; possible D gene TRBD2, 7 bases. Germline V gene sequence: CDR1 DFQATT, CDR2 SNEGSKA (reference sequence). The CDR3 sequence is 16 residues long. Trimming left V 5 bases short and J 10 bases short, with 28 bases between. The CDR3 bases are TGCAGTGCTGAGCCGTCTAGGGGGGGGCCCACAGACCCGCAGTATTTT. Its translation: CSAEPSRGGPTDPQYF.

The gene calls are TRBV29-1 and TRBJ2-5, with 7 bases that match TRBD2. Germline V gene sequence: CDR1 SQVTM, CDR2 ANQGSEA. The CDR3 sequence is 17 residues long. With 0 bases clipped from V and 11 bases from J, the junction kept 21 bases outside the gene matches. The CDR3 bases are TGCAGCGTTGAAGATCGGGCGGGGCGGGACTACTACAATGAGCAGTACTTC. This codes for CSVEDRAGRDYYNEQYF.

This clonotype was observed a few times. The chain carries TRBV27 and TRBJ2-3; 10 positions match TRBD2. The germline V gene encodes CDR1 MNHEY and CDR2 SMNVEV (reference sequence). This CDR3 is 17 amino acids long. Unmatched junction bases numbered 16, after V lost 8 bases and J lost 5 bases. The CDR3 DNA reads as TGTGCCAGCCCCGTTAGCGGGAGGCCGCCCCCGTTAGATACGCAGTATTTT. This codes for CASPVSGRPPPLDTQYF.

The CDR3 DNA follows: TGCGCCAGCAGCTCCTACAAGGCGGGTGGCTACACCTTC. This codes for CASSSYKAGGYTF. The chain joins TRBV4-1 to TRBJ1-2; D is undetermined. This CDR3 is built from 13 residues. V was clipped by 5 bases and J by 7 bases, with 14 bases between them. The germline gives CDR1 MGHRA, CDR2 YSYEKL.

CDR3 amino acids: CATSVSGRDYNEQYF. CDR3 sequence (DNA): TGTGCCACCAGCGTTAGCGGGAGGGACTACAATGAGCAGTACTTC. This rearrangement joins TRBV15 to TRBJ2-5; 11 bases line up with TRBD2. Germline loops: CDR1 LNHNV, CDR2 YYDKDF (reference sequence). This CDR3 is built from 15 residues. J lost 11 bases, V lost 5 bases, and 13 bases had no gene match.

In this sample, this clonotype turned up a few times. V gene TRBV25-1 combines with J gene TRBJ2-1, with 12 positions matching TRBD2. The trim removed 2 bases at V and 4 bases at J, leaving 6 bases unmatched. The CDR3 consists of 17 residues. Looked up from germline, CDR1 is MGHDK and CDR2 is SYGVNS. CDR3 region: CASSEPLTSGGYNEQFF. The CDR3 DNA follows: TGTGCCAGCAGTGAACCCCTGACTAGCGGGGGATACAATGAGCAGTTCTTC.

This clonotype was observed a few times. The chain recombines TRBV9 with TRBJ2-6; 10 bases fit TRBD1. The CDR3 consists of 15 residues. CDR1 is SGDLS and CDR2 is YYNGEE in the germline V gene. The ends lost 7 bases at V and 2 bases at J; junction bases unmatched: 3. The CDR3 DNA sequence: TGTGCCAGCGGGACAGGGGTCACTGGGGCCAACGTCCTGACTTTC. This gives the protein CASGTGVTGANVLTF.

The rearrangement uses TRBV29-1 and TRBJ1-1; D remains ambiguous. Germline CDR1 and CDR2: SQVTM and ANQGSEA. The CDR3 consists of 14 residues. Deletions cut 2 bases from V and 0 bases from J, with 10 bases between. CDR3 sequence reads: CSVEYRFMNTEAFF. The CDR3 bases are TGCAGCGTTGAATATAGGTTTATGAACACTGAAGCTTTCTTT. Combining the CDR3 with reference TRBV29-1 and TRBJ1-1 gives the whole variable domain SAVISQKPSRDICQRGTSLTIQCQVDSQVTMMFWYRQQPGQSLTLIATANQGSEATYESGFVIDKFPISRPNLTFSTLTVSNMSPEDSSIYLCSVEYRFMNTEAFFGQGTRLTVV.

The V and J genes are TRBV6-1 and TRBJ1-5; weak D call: TRBD1 (6 bases). The CDR3 is 14 residues long. Deletions cut 2 bases from V and 6 bases from J, with 11 bases between. Germline V gene lookup returns CDR1 MNHNS and CDR2 SASEGT. CDR3 loop: CASSEQMGAQPQHF. DNA of the CDR3: TGTGCCAGCAGTGAACAAATGGGGGCTCAGCCCCAGCATTTT.

Comment on this clonotype: A junction end diverges from the germline sequence, so it may reflect a read error. The CDR3 DNA reads as TGTGCCAGTAGCTTAGAACCCTCGACCTCCTACGAGCAGTACTTC. It encodes CASSLEPSTSYEQYF. The chain combines TRBV11-2 with TRBJ2-7; D is unresolved. Germline CDR1 reads SGHAT; CDR2 reads FQNNGV. The CDR3 loop spans 15 amino acids.

The DNA for the CDR3 is TGTGCCAGCAGTTATGGGGTATCTAATTCACCCCTCCACTTT. The encoded protein is CASSYGVSNSPLHF. This rearrangement joins TRBV6-6 to TRBJ1-6; D unclear. The CDR3 is 14 amino acids. Trimming cost V 3 bases and J 6 bases, with 9 bases left between them. Germline CDR1 MNHNY, CDR2 SVGAGI (reference sequence).

This clonotype was recorded a few times. The chain recombines TRBV29-1 with TRBJ2-5; the match to TRBD2 covers 13 bases. This CDR3 has 15 residues. J was trimmed by 11 bases and V by 4 bases; bases with no gene match: 13. Germline CDR1 and CDR2: SQVTM and ANQGSEA. The CDR3 DNA reads TGCAGCGTTGCACTAGCGGGAGGGGTATACAATGAGCAGTACTTC. Translation gives CSVALAGGVYNEQYF.

This clonotype showed up just a few times. V usage is TRBV6-1 and J usage is TRBJ2-1; 12 bases are shared with TRBD2. Germline V gene data show CDR1 as MNHNS and CDR2 as SASEGT. The junction had 3 bases not matched to a gene; V was cut back by 6 bases and J by 0 bases. The CDR3 consists of 16 residues. As DNA, the CDR3 is TGTGCCAGCAGGGGACTAGCGGGTAGCTCCTACAATGAGCAGTTCTTC. This sequence encodes CASRGLAGSSYNEQFF.

The chain carries TRBV11-2 and TRBJ1-2, with 7 nucleotides matching TRBD1. The CDR3 length is 14 residues. Germline V lookup: CDR1 SGHAT, CDR2 FQNNGV. V shed 4 bases, J shed 7 bases, and the junction held 9 bases outside the gene matches. CDR3 nucleotide sequence: TGTGCCAGCAGCTCAAACCAGGGGGGAGTTGGCTACACCTTC. Amino acids: CASSSNQGGVGYTF.

The J gene is TRBJ1-1, the V gene TRBV25-1, with a tentative D call TRBD1 (5 bases). V gave up 6 bases and J gave up 4 bases, with 21 bases separating them. Germline V gives CDR1 MGHDK, CDR2 SYGVNS. CDR3 length: 16 residues. The CDR3 DNA reads as TGTGCCAGCAGCCCTAGCCGGGCGGGGGAGGGCACTGAAGCTTTCTTT. Amino acids: CASSPSRAGEGTEAFF.

CDR3 bases: TGCAGTGCTTTCAGCACTGAAGCTTTCTTT. Translated: CSAFSTEAFF. The rearrangement joins TRBV20-1 to TRBJ1-1; D not certain. The CDR3 sequence is 10 residues long. V lost 5 bases and J lost 4, with 5 bases in between. The germline V gene encodes CDR1 DFQATT and CDR2 SNEGSKA (reference sequence).

This clonotype has only a few counts. The chain carries TRBV21-1 and TRBJ1-2; the listed D gene, TRBD1, was not tested against the DNA. TRBV21-1 is a pseudogene. This CDR3 spans 15 amino acids. This CDR3 is CASSKDRGTNYGYTF. CDR3 sequence (DNA): TGTGCCAGCAGCAAAGACAGGGGGACTAACTATGGCTACACCTTC.

This clonotype was counted only a few times. This chain connects TRBV6-5 to TRBJ2-7; D gene unclear. V shed 0 bases and J shed 6 bases, with 9 bases lying between them. The germline gives CDR1 MNHEY, CDR2 SVGAGI. This CDR3 is 13 amino acids long. The CDR3 sequence: CASSYSVFGEQYF. The CDR3 bases are TGTGCCAGCAGTTACTCTGTTTTCGGCGAGCAGTACTTC.

This sequence joins TRBV29-1 and TRBJ2-2; D assignment may be TRBD1 or TRBD2 (5 bases each). V was pared by 3 bases and J by 3 bases, with 8 bases between. The CDR3 sequence is 13 residues long. CDR1 is SQVTM, CDR2 ANQGSEA, per germline. The CDR3 DNA reads as TGCAGCGTTGATTGGGGGTACACCGGGGAGCTGTTTTTT. Translating it yields CSVDWGYTGELFF.

This chain links TRBV25-1 with TRBJ2-4; D not certain. The J call is uncertain, as TRBJ2-5 better fits the DNA end. The CDR3 consists of 15 residues. Germline CDR1 is MGHDK and CDR2 is SYGVNS. This CDR3 is CASSELIISPETQYF. CDR3 DNA sequence: TGTGCCAGCAGTGAATTGATAATCTCCCCGGAGACCCAGTACTTC.